This TCR beta chain stems from a study of CD8 T cells in ankylosing spondylitis. One entry per CDR3 protein, called by TCRdb with MiXCR from the 5' RACE reads. The data contain 200,000 to 250,000 distinct CDR3 sequences, under 30% of them singletons. Overall study findings and caveats: Significant enrichment of disease-linked clones was reportedly seen in matched ankylosing spondylitis synovial fluid. The authors found the disease-linked clones to be CD8+ and relatively rare in peripheral blood.

Regarding this clonotype: Its cognate antigen is unknown.

The sequence derives from a male donor with ankylosing spondylitis or in good health (not recorded which). Sequenced material: blood, either unsorted or a sorted T cell fraction (not recorded which).

Written as DNA, the CDR3 is TGCAGTGCTAGAGATCGTCAGCGGGAGTGGTCCTACGAGCAGTACTTC. Amino acids: CSARDRQREWSYEQYF. V and J are TRBV20-1 and TRBJ2-7; TRBD2 aligns across 8 bases. This CDR3 has 16 residues. V dropped 0 bases and J dropped 1; count of bases not matched to a gene: 8. From germline, CDR1 is DFQATT and CDR2 SNEGSKA (reference sequence).